Here is one T cell receptor beta chain with its context. This specimen comes from a study of cytomegalovirus exposure and HLA in healthy donors. The PCR used 60 Vbeta and 13 Jbeta primers. In the study's own analysis: Later, tens of millions of unique TCR beta chains were counted in an analysis, and about 12 million of them were shared. The assay was immunoSEQ multiplex PCR, and TCRdb's table has in-frame clones only and misses some. V and J calls plus clone size are reproduced from that table; the DNA served to infer D and trimming. The data contain under 150,000 clones, around 80% of them singletons. The clonotype originates from a male donor in good health and CMV-seronegative. The sample was PBMCs.

The CDR3 DNA reads TGTGCCAGCAGCCAGGACAGAAGCTCTGGAAACACCATATATTTT. Protein: CASSQDRSSGNTIYF. V gene TRBV7-3 combines with J gene TRBJ1-3; a weak D match, TRBD1 (6 bases). CDR1 SGHTA and CDR2 FQGTGA come from the germline V gene. Trimming took off 5 bases at V and 0 bases at J, with 11 bases between the two ends. There are 15 residues in the CDR3.